A single sample gave rise to the 21 T cell receptor beta chains below, sequenced in a study of blood T cell repertoires in COVID-19. Clones were read by immunoSEQ multiplex PCR, and TCRdb kept only the in-frame ones, dropping some. The sample has 150,000 to 200,000 clones; 88% are singletons. The specimen was peripheral blood. The receptor set was obtained from a man between 60 and 75 years old with acute or convalescent COVID-19.

This chain joins TRBV5-1 and TRBJ1-4, with D possibly being TRBD1 (6 bases). Trimming removed 4 bases from V and 2 bases from J, with 12 bases in between. CDR1 and CDR2 (germline): SGHRS, YFSETQ. The CDR3 is 15 amino acids. The CDR3 protein is CASSAWGQTNEKLFF. CDR3 nucleotide sequence: TGCGCCAGCAGCGCCTGGGGGCAGACTAATGAAAAACTGTTTTTT.

The V gene is TRBV7-8, the J gene TRBJ1-2, with 8 bases lining up with TRBD1. CDR3 length: 13 amino acids. Germline CDR1 and CDR2: SGHVS and FQNEAQ. V lost 2 bases and J lost 5; bases outside the gene matches: 1. The CDR3 DNA follows: TGTGCCAGCAGCTTAAGACAGGGGTATGGCTACACCTTC. Its translation is CASSLRQGYGYTF. Full variable domain (missing parts from reference TRBV7-8 and TRBJ1-2): GAGVSQSPRYKVAKRGQDVALRCDPISGHVSLFWYQQALGQGPEFLTYFQNEAQLDKSGLPSDRFFAERPEGSVSTLKIQRTQQEDSAVYLCASSLRQGYGYTFGSGTRLTVV.

The genes are TRBV3-1 (or the pseudogene TRBV3-2) and TRBJ1-1; 8 nucleotides align to TRBD1. This CDR3 is built from 15 residues. J lost 0 bases, V lost 8 bases, and 8 bases had no gene match. The V gene's germline CDR1 is LGHDT and CDR2 YNNKEL (reference sequence). In DNA form, the CDR3 reads TGTGCCAGCGGCCGAAGGACAGGGATGAACACTGAAGCTTTCTTT. It is translated as CASGRRTGMNTEAFF.

The chain uses TRBV6-2 or TRBV6-3 and TRBJ2-6; the D gene is possibly TRBD2 (6 bases). V was pared by 5 bases and J by 0 bases, with 20 bases between. CDR1 is MNHEY, CDR2 SVGEGT, per germline. This CDR3 spans 19 amino acids. CDR3 sequence (DNA): TGTGCCAGCAGTCCCCGATCTTGGGACTGGAACTCTGGGGCCAACGTCCTGACTTTC. Its translation: CASSPRSWDWNSGANVLTF.

J is TRBJ1-1 and V is TRBV27, with D perhaps matching TRBD1 (5 bases). This CDR3 region has 13 residues. The V end lost 11 bases, the J end lost 3 bases, and 16 bases lay between the germline ends. Looked up from germline, CDR1 is MNHEY and CDR2 is SMNVEV (reference sequence). In DNA form, the CDR3 reads TGTGCCCCCAGAGTCCAAGGGGACACTGAAGCTTTCTTT. This translates into CAPRVQGDTEAFF.

CDR3 sequence reads: CSVEDRGWVGQVAFYGYTF. The DNA for the CDR3 is TGCAGCGTTGAAGATCGAGGGTGGGTAGGACAGGTTGCTTTCTATGGCTACACCTTC. The chain combines TRBV29-1 with TRBJ1-2, with 7 bases matching TRBD1. Trimming removed 0 bases from V and 4 bases from J; junction bases left unmatched: 20. Germline-derived CDR1 and CDR2 are SQVTM and ANQGSEA. The CDR3 runs to 19 residues.

The gene calls are TRBV9 and TRBJ1-2, with unresolved D. V was shortened by 4 bases and J by 0 bases, with 13 bases between the two germline ends. In germline, CDR1 is SGDLS, CDR2 YYNGEE. The CDR3 consists of 15 residues. The CDR3: CASSSSRLANYGYTF. CDR3 DNA: TGTGCCAGCAGCTCTAGTCGGTTAGCTAACTATGGCTACACCTTC.

In its sample, this clone was seen once. The CDR3 DNA follows: TGTGCCACCAGTACCAGGGGGACAGGGGATAACTCTGGGGCCAACGTCCTGACTTTC. Translation: CATSTRGTGDNSGANVLTF. This chain connects TRBV24-1 to TRBJ2-6, with 10 bases identical to TRBD1. The CDR3 length is 19 residues. The ends lost 6 bases at V and 0 bases at J; junction bases unmatched: 10. Germline assignment: CDR1 KGHDR and CDR2 SFDVKD.

The chain has TRBV9 and TRBJ2-7; D may be TRBD1 (7 bases). Trimming cost V 2 bases and J 0 bases, with 15 bases left between them. CDR3 length equals 16 residues. Per the germline V gene, CDR1 is SGDLS and CDR2 is YYNGEE. For the CDR3, the DNA is TGTGCCAGCAGCGTGGGGGGACAGATGAGCTCCTACGAGCAGTACTTC. Encoded protein: CASSVGGQMSSYEQYF.

This chain uses TRBV24-1 with TRBJ2-2; TRBD1 aligns across 10 bases. The CDR3 length is 16 residues. With 4 bases clipped from V and 5 bases from J, the junction kept 6 bases outside the gene matches. CDR1 is KGHDR and CDR2 is SFDVKD in the germline V gene. CDR3 residues: CATSDPDRGLTGELFF. In nucleotides, the CDR3 is TGTGCCACCAGTGACCCTGACAGGGGGCTTACCGGGGAGCTGTTTTTT.

The chain links TRBV30 to TRBJ1-2; D is perhaps TRBD1 (5 bases). This CDR3 is 13 amino acids long. V lost 3 bases and J lost 4, with 12 bases in between. Per the germline V gene, CDR1 is GTSNPN and CDR2 is SVGIG (reference sequence). The CDR3 here is CAWSQGAGYGYTF. As DNA, the CDR3 is TGTGCCTGGAGCCAGGGCGCCGGCTATGGCTACACCTTC.

The chain has TRBV7-6 and TRBJ2-2; 7 bases agree with TRBD2. Germline V gene data show CDR1 as SGHVS and CDR2 as FNYEAQ. J gave up 0 bases and V 5 bases, and 9 bases lay outside the gene matches. This CDR3 spans 17 amino acids. Here the CDR3 DNA reads TGTGCCAGCAGCCCACGGCGTCTAGCGGCGAACACCGGGGAGCTGTTTTTT. Amino acids: CASSPRRLAANTGELFF.

The chain carries TRBV18 and TRBJ1-3; TRBD1 matches 9 bases. Looked up from germline, CDR1 is KGHSH and CDR2 is LQKENI. Trimming cost V 6 bases and J 0 bases; bases outside gene matches: 12. This CDR3 region has 18 residues. This CDR3 reads CASSSRDRAFFSGNTIYF. In DNA form, the CDR3 reads TGTGCCAGCTCGTCCCGGGACAGGGCCTTTTTCTCTGGAAACACCATATATTTT.

The chain employs TRBV29-1 and TRBJ2-2, with 10 bases that match TRBD1. After removal of 0 bases from V and 6 bases from J, the junction contained 7 bases not matched to a gene. The CDR3 has 16 residues. CDR1 is SQVTM, CDR2 ANQGSEA, per germline. Here the CDR3 DNA reads TGCAGCGTTGAAGATCGGGACAGGGGATCGGCCGGGGAGCTGTTTTTT. Translating it yields CSVEDRDRGSAGELFF.

This clone was detected only a few times. The rearrangement uses TRBV6-1 and TRBJ1-3; 7 positions match TRBD1. The CDR3 has 16 amino acids. The J segment lost 4 bases and the V segment lost 2 bases, leaving 8 bases of the junction unmatched. The germline V gene encodes CDR1 MNHNS and CDR2 SASEGT. The CDR3 region is CASSESFLTGGNTIYF. For the CDR3, the DNA is TGTGCCAGCAGTGAATCCTTCCTGACAGGGGGAAACACCATATATTTT.

The rearrangement joins TRBV7-9 to TRBJ1-5, with D perhaps TRBD1 (5 bases). Trimming left V 1 base short and J 4 bases short, with 11 bases between. The CDR3 has 15 amino acids. Germline values: CDR1 SEHNR, CDR2 FQNEAQ (reference sequence). The CDR3 sequence: CASSLVGEANQPQHF. For the CDR3, the DNA is TGTGCCAGCAGCTTAGTAGGGGAGGCGAATCAGCCCCAGCATTTT.

The chain couples TRBV3-1 (or the pseudogene TRBV3-2) to TRBJ1-2; 7 bases agree with TRBD1. This CDR3 is 13 amino acids long. The trim removed 1 base at V and 8 bases at J, leaving 4 bases unmatched. Germline CDR1 LGHDT, CDR2 YNNKEL (reference sequence). The CDR3 nucleotides are TGTGCCAGCAGCCAAGCGACAGGGCCAGGCTACACCTTC. It is translated as CASSQATGPGYTF.

This rearrangement joins TRBV5-1 to TRBJ2-5; 7 bases match TRBD1. After removal of 4 bases from V and 1 base from J, the junction contained 4 bases not matched to a gene. The CDR3 is 14 amino acids. Germline loops: CDR1 SGHRS, CDR2 YFSETQ. Written as DNA, the CDR3 is TGCGCCAGCAGCATTGGGACAGTCCAAGAGACCCAGTACTTC. Protein product: CASSIGTVQETQYF.

J is TRBJ2-7 and V is TRBV27; D not certain. CDR3 length: 13 amino acids. The ends were cut back, 6 bases at V and 0 bases at J, with 9 bases in the middle. Germline CDR1 MNHEY, CDR2 SMNVEV (reference sequence). CDR3 region: CASRPSSSYEQYV. The CDR3 DNA reads TGTGCCAGCAGGCCCTCCAGCTCCTACGAGCAGTACGTC.

In its sample, this clone was seen once. The chain's CDR3 is CASSQAENNSPLHF. In DNA, the CDR3 is TGCGCCAGCAGCCAAGCTGAGAATAATTCACCCCTCCACTTT. The chain links TRBV4-1 to TRBJ1-6; the D is unclear. Germline values: CDR1 MGHRA, CDR2 YSYEKL. The V and J ends lost 1 base and 5 bases respectively, with 6 bases between them. The CDR3 covers 14 residues.

This chain's CDR3 is CASSPLGGTGNTEAFF. DNA of the CDR3: TGTGCCAGCAGCCCCCTCGGGGGGACGGGGAACACTGAAGCTTTCTTT. V and J are TRBV7-3 and TRBJ1-1; D possibly corresponds to TRBD1 (5 bases). CDR3 size: 16 residues. Trimming removed 5 bases at V and 1 base at J, with 17 bases between. CDR1 is SGHTA and CDR2 is FQGTGA in the germline V gene. Full variable domain (rest looked up from reference TRBV7-3 and TRBJ1-1): GAGVSQTPSNKVTEKGKYVELRCDPISGHTALYWYRQSLGQGPEFLIYFQGTGAADDSGLPNDRFFAVRPEGSVSTLKIQRTERGDSAVYLCASSPLGGTGNTEAFFGQGTRLTVV.